Listed below are T cell receptor beta chains from one sample, sequenced in a study of blood T cells in healthy people across ages. TCRdb reanalysed the 5' RACE reads using MiXCR and keeps one entry per CDR3 protein. In the table there are approximately 780,000 distinct CDR3 sequences, more than 25% of which are singletons. The same sample was also used in a study of T cells of mothers and their children.

The sequenced sample consisted of blood. The receptors were sampled from a boy aged 5-17 years in good health. CDR3s include the opening cysteine and the closing phenylalanine or tryptophan. D genes are given only for firm matches. Clone size is shown for a subset of rows, as once, few, many or a class of expanded clone.

d_gene	v_gene	abundance	j_gene	CDR3nt	CDR3aa
TRBD2	TRBV5-1	NA	TRBJ2-7	TGCGCCAGCAGTTTGGAACTAGCGGTCTCCTACGAGCAGTACTTC	CASSLELAVSYEQYF
NA	TRBV24-1	few	TRBJ2-3	TGTGCCACCGGTGAGCCCGGGACCTCCGGCTATACGCAGTATTTT	CATGEPGTSGYTQYF
NA	TRBV7-9	few	TRBJ2-6	TGTGCCAGCACCATGTTGGGGGCCAACGTCCTGACTTTC	CASTMLGANVLTF
NA	TRBV28	NA	TRBJ2-2	TGTGCCAGCAGTTTTGTCAGCACCGGGGAGCTGTTTTTT	CASSFVSTGELFF
NA	TRBV20-1	few	TRBJ2-7	TGCAGTGCTAGAGATCGAAGCCGGGGCTACGAGCAGTACTTC	CSARDRSRGYEQYF
TRBD2	TRBV12-3/TRBV12-4	NA	TRBJ2-1	TGTGCCAGCAGAGTGGGGAGGGTTTACAATGAGCAGTTCTTC	CASRVGRVYNEQFF
TRBD1	TRBV6-5	NA	TRBJ1-1	TGTGCCAGCAGTTACTACGGGACAGGGAACACTGAAGCTTTCTTT	CASSYYGTGNTEAFF
NA	TRBV6-5	NA	TRBJ1-1	TGTGCCAGCAGACAGGGATTCTCTGAAGCTTTCTTT	CASRQGFSEAFF
NA	TRBV5-1	few	TRBJ2-7	TGCGCCAGCAGCTCCTACCAGGGGAGGTACGAGCAGTACTTC	CASSSYQGRYEQYF
TRBD2	TRBV12-3/TRBV12-4	few	TRBJ2-1	TGTGCCAGCAGCGGGACTAGCGGGTACAATGAGCAGTTCTTC	CASSGTSGYNEQFF
NA	TRBV3-1	NA	TRBJ2-5	TGTGCCACCCTTCATACTTCTGACACCCAGTACTTC	CATLHTSDTQYF
TRBD1	TRBV5-6	NA	TRBJ2-7	TGTGCCAGCAGCTCTGATCCGGGACAGGGAGGGTACGAGCAGTACTTC	CASSSDPGQGGYEQYF
NA	TRBV7-2	NA	TRBJ2-6	TGTGCCAGCAGCTTAGCGCGCAGGGCCGCTGGGGCCAACGTCCTGACTTTC	CASSLARRAAGANVLTF
NA	TRBV9	NA	TRBJ2-5	TGTGCCAGCAGCGGGCAGCAGGGCCAAGAGACCCAGTACTTC	CASSGQQGQETQYF
NA	TRBV11-2	NA	TRBJ1-2	TGTGCCAGCAGCTTAGTGATGGTTTATCAGGGGTATGGCTACACCTTC	CASSLVMVYQGYGYTF
NA	TRBV2	NA	TRBJ1-4	TGTGCCAGCAGTGAAGGTTCTGGCGGGAATGAAAAACTGTTTTTT	CASSEGSGGNEKLFF
NA	TRBV5-4	NA	TRBJ2-7	TGTGCCAGCAGCTTGTTTAGCGTGCAATACGAGCAGTACTTC	CASSLFSVQYEQYF
NA	TRBV9	NA	TRBJ2-1	TGTGCCAGCAGCGCGGACGTTAACAGGGATGAGCAGTTCTTC	CASSADVNRDEQFF
NA	TRBV15	NA	TRBJ2-7	TGTGCCACCAGCAGAGGTGGGGGGGCGTATTCCGAGCAGTACTTC	CATSRGGGAYSEQYF
NA	TRBV30	NA	TRBJ1-4	TGTGCCTGGGGGCACGACAGCCCGTTAGAGGAAAAACTGTTTTTT	CAWGHDSPLEEKLFF
TRBD2	TRBV4-1	few	TRBJ2-3	TGCGCCAGCACCCTGAGGCTGGCGGGGGGGCCCGGAGATACGCAGTATTTT	CASTLRLAGGPGDTQYF
TRBD1	TRBV5-1	NA	TRBJ2-1	TGCGCCAGCAGCTCCGGATCCGGGACAGGCCTTTCCTACAATGAGCAGTTCTTC	CASSSGSGTGLSYNEQFF
NA	TRBV6-5	NA	TRBJ2-2	TGTGCCAGCAGTACGACCCCTGTCGGGGAGCTGTTTTTT	CASSTTPVGELFF
TRBD2	TRBV25-1	NA	TRBJ2-3	TGTGCCAGCAGTTCCCTCTTTAGCGGGGGCACAGATACGCAGTATTTT	CASSSLFSGGTDTQYF
TRBD2	TRBV11-2	NA	TRBJ2-5	TGTGCCAGCAGCGTCTCCGGGACTAGGAAGACCCAGTACTTC	CASSVSGTRKTQYF
NA	TRBV10-3	few	TRBJ1-2	TGTGCCATCAGTGAGTCGATTTTAGGGTCCGGCTACACCTTC	CAISESILGSGYTF
TRBD1	TRBV28	NA	TRBJ2-7	TGTGCCAGCACTACCGGACAGGGGAAATACGAGCAGTACTTC	CASTTGQGKYEQYF
TRBD1	TRBV7-2	NA	TRBJ2-3	TGTGCCAGCAGCCAGGGGGATAGCACAGATACGCAGTATTTT	CASSQGDSTDTQYF
NA	TRBV29-1	NA	TRBJ1-1	TGCAGCGTTGAAGTACAGTCGAACACTGAAGCTTTCTTT	CSVEVQSNTEAFF
NA	TRBV20-1	many	TRBJ2-5	TGCAGTGCTAGCGGGGGGCCACAAGAGACCCAGTACTTC	CSASGGPQETQYF
NA	TRBV19	NA	TRBJ1-3	TGTGCCAGTAGAGGGAACAGGGACGCTGGAAACACCATATATTTT	CASRGNRDAGNTIYF